The present T cell receptor beta chain was sequenced within a study of blood T cells in healthy people across ages. In its sample, this clonotype was seen a few times. What it binds is not known. V was shortened by 8 bases and J by 0 bases, with 17 bases between the two germline ends. Germline CDR1 is MNHNS and CDR2 is SASEGT. CDR3 length: 17 amino acids. With a J-beta primer mix and a sample-barcoded 5' primer, a second PCR ran 7 to 11 cycles. In TCRdb, the 5' RACE reads were re-called with MiXCR into one record per CDR3 protein. The repertoire has approximately 1.5 million distinct CDR3 sequences, about 35% of them found once; the top ten carry over 9%. Overall study findings and caveats: Age showed a roughly linear inverse relationship with TCR beta diversity per million T cells.

The chain links TRBV6-1 to TRBJ1-6, with a possible D match to TRBD1 (5 bases). This clonotype was sampled from a woman aged 25-40 years in good health. The sequencing sample was made of blood. This chain's CDR3 is CASGRGAASSYNSPLHF. In DNA form, the CDR3 reads TGTGCCAGCGGGAGGGGAGCCGCGAGCTCCTATAATTCACCCCTCCACTTT.